The rows below give T cell receptor beta chains drawn from one sample of a study of blood T cell repertoires in COVID-19. Repertoires were generated with immunoSEQ multiplex PCR, while TCRdb's copy carries only in-frame clones and drops some. The repertoire has fewer than 250,000 clones, around 86% of them found once; the top ten carry around 6.5%. Sequencing input: peripheral blood. All receptors derive from a man in his 60s who had recovered from COVID-19. The CDR3 runs from the conserved cysteine through the conserved F or W. A D gene is named only where the DNA matches it firmly. Only some rows state a clone size, as once, few, many or a class for expanded clones.

>NA|NA|TRBJ2-7|TRBV9
TGTGCCAGCAGCGTCACCTGGGGGGTAGGGTACGAGCAGTACTTC
CASSVTWGVGYEQYF
>NA|NA|TRBJ1-1|TRBV19
TGTGCCAGTAGTATAGATCAGGGTATGAACACTGAAGCTTTCTTT
CASSIDQGMNTEAFF
>NA|TRBD2|TRBJ2-7|TRBV18
TGTGCCAGCTCACCGGGCGGGGGGGCTTACTCCGAGCAGTACTTC
CASSPGGGAYSEQYF
>NA|NA|TRBJ2-2|TRBV12-5
TGTGCTAGTGGTTTGTCCTGGACAGAGAACACCGGGGAGCTGTTTTTT
CASGLSWTENTGELFF
>NA|TRBD1|TRBJ1-5|TRBV10-2
TGCGCCAGCAGTGCTATCGCGACAGGGAAGGGCAGCGGTCCCCAGCATTTT
CASSAIATGKGSGPQHF
>NA|NA|TRBJ1-1|TRBV9
TGTGCCAGCAGCGTAGTAGGAGGGAACACTGAAGCTTTCTTT
CASSVVGGNTEAFF
>few|NA|TRBJ2-7|TRBV2
TGTGCCAGCAGCCCTGACATTTACGAGCAGTACTTC
CASSPDIYEQYF
>few|NA|TRBJ1-1|TRBV7-3
TGTGCCAGCAGCCGGGCAGGGAAGAACACTGAAGCTTTCTTT
CASSRAGKNTEAFF
>NA|NA|TRBJ1-5|TRBV5-6
TGTGCCAGCAGCTTGAAAATTTCAGGGGCTAGCAATCAGCCCCAGCATTTT
CASSLKISGASNQPQHF
>once|TRBD2|TRBJ2-3|TRBV30
TGTGCCTGGGACCGGGAGGGTAGCACAGATACGCAGTATTTT
CAWDREGSTDTQYF
>NA|NA|TRBJ1-1|TRBV6-5
TGTGCCACCGCAGGGGATATGAACACTGAAGCTTTCTTT
CATAGDMNTEAFF
>NA|TRBD1|TRBJ2-5|TRBV6-5
TGTGCCAGCAGTTCGGGGACAGGGTGGAAGACCCAGTACTTC
CASSSGTGWKTQYF
>NA|NA|TRBJ2-5|TRBV7-9
TGTGCCAGCAGTTCCTACAGGGTAGAGACCCAGTACTTC
CASSSYRVETQYF
>NA|NA|TRBJ2-2|TRBV4-2
TGTGCCAGCAGATCAGGGGTTGGCACCGGGGAGCTGTTTTTT
CASRSGVGTGELFF
>NA|TRBD1|TRBJ1-2|TRBV10-3
TGTGCCATCAGTGGGGGACAGGGGGCAAATGGCTACACCTTC
CAISGGQGANGYTF
>NA|TRBD1|TRBJ1-5|TRBV5-6
TGTGCCAGCAGCCAGGACAGGGGTCAGCCCCAGCATTTT
CASSQDRGQPQHF
>NA|NA|TRBJ1-2|TRBV6-5
TGTGCCAGCAGTTATTCGGGAGGCTCTTATGGCTACACCTTC
CASSYSGGSYGYTF
>NA|NA|TRBJ2-7|TRBV3-1/TRBV3-2
TGTGCCAGCAGCCACCGAGGAGCCCCTCGGTCCTACGAGCAGTACTTC
CASSHRGAPRSYEQYF
>NA|TRBD1|TRBJ1-1|TRBV6-5
TGTGCCAGCAGTTACCCCGGACAGGGTCGCACTGAAACTTTCTTT
CASSYPGQGRTETFF
>few|NA|TRBJ2-1|TRBV27
TGTGCCAGCAGTTCAACCACGGGGGGCTGGTTCTTC
CASSSTTGGWFF
>once|TRBD1|TRBJ2-5|TRBV28
TGTGCCAGCAGTACCCCGGACAGGGACCAAGAGACCCAGTACTTC
CASSTPDRDQETQYF
>NA|TRBD2|TRBJ2-3|TRBV15
TGTGCCACCGCGGGGGACCTCACAGATACGCAGTATTTT
CATAGDLTDTQYF
>once|NA|TRBJ2-6|TRBV15
TGTGCCACCAGCAGGAGGGGGGGTTCAGCTGGGGCCAACGTCCTGACTTTC
CATSRRGGSAGANVLTF
>large|TRBD1|TRBJ1-1|TRBV6-5
TGTGCCAGCAGTTTACAGGGGTACACTGAAGCTTTCTTT
CASSLQGYTEAFF
>once|NA|TRBJ1-2|TRBV28
TGTGCCAGCAGTTTGCACAGGGACGGCTATGGCTACACCTTC
CASSLHRDGYGYTF
>once|TRBD2|TRBJ2-2|TRBV5-8
TGTGCCAGCAGCAGACTAGCGGGGGCCTCGAACACCGGGGAGCTGTTTTTT
CASSRLAGASNTGELFF
>NA|NA|TRBJ2-3|TRBV5-8
TGTGCCAGCAGCTTGGACAGGGGGCAGCGGGGGCTCAAGGGTACGCAGTATTTT
CASSLDRGQRGLKGTQYF
>NA|NA|TRBJ2-5|TRBV4-2
TGTGCCAGCAGCCAAGATTGGAGTAGCAGGGGAAGAGAGACCCAGTACTTC
CASSQDWSSRGRETQYF
>once|NA|TRBJ2-7|TRBV5-1
TGCGCCAGCAGCTTACAGAATGCCTACGAGCAGTACTTC
CASSLQNAYEQYF
>NA|TRBD1|TRBJ1-6|TRBV28
TGTGCCAGCAGTCCTGGGACAGGCCTTTATAATTCACCCCTCCACTTT
CASSPGTGLYNSPLHF
>once|TRBD1|TRBJ1-1|TRBV6-1
TGTGCCAGCAGTGGACGATCCAGTCAGGGGGCGACGAACACTGAAGCTTTCTTT
CASSGRSSQGATNTEAFF
>once|TRBD1|TRBJ2-3|TRBV18
TGTGCCAGCTTACGGGACAGGGGGTACACAGATACGCAGTATTTT
CASLRDRGYTDTQYF
>NA|TRBD1|TRBJ1-6|TRBV7-2
TGTGCCAGCAGCTCGACAGGGACCTCCTATAATTCACCCCTCCACTTT
CASSSTGTSYNSPLHF
>NA|TRBD1|TRBJ2-5|TRBV7-8
TGTGCCAGCAGCTGGCAGGGACAGAGACAAGAGACCCAGTACTTC
CASSWQGQRQETQYF
>few|NA|TRBJ1-1|TRBV9
TGTGCCAGCAGCGTAATGGAGGGGCTTGAAGCTTTCTTT
CASSVMEGLEAFF
>few|NA|TRBJ2-7|TRBV30
TGTGCCTGGAGTGGCAGGGACGAGCAGTACTTC
CAWSGRDEQYF
>NA|TRBD1|TRBJ2-4|TRBV4-3
TGCGCCAGCAGCCAAGCCTTCCGGGACAGTAACATTCAGTACTTC
CASSQAFRDSNIQYF
>NA|NA|TRBJ2-7|TRBV27
TGTGCCAGCAGTTTACGGGGGGCGCATGTAAACGAGCAGTACTTC
CASSLRGAHVNEQYF
>NA|NA|TRBJ2-7|TRBV3-1/TRBV3-2
TGTGCCAGCAGCCTTTCCCGGGGCTACGAGCAGTACTTC
CASSLSRGYEQYF
>NA|TRBD2|TRBJ2-1|TRBV5-4
TGTGCCAGCAGCACCGCTAGCGGGAGGGTATACAATGAGCAGTTCTTC
CASSTASGRVYNEQFF
>NA|TRBD1|TRBJ1-2|TRBV6-5
TGTGCCAGCAGGACCACCCAGACAGGGTGGTTTGGCTACACCTTC
CASRTTQTGWFGYTF
>NA|TRBD1|TRBJ1-5|TRBV19
TGTGCCAGTAGTATGATGGACAGGGTAAAAAATCAGCCCCAGCATTTT
CASSMMDRVKNQPQHF
>once|NA|TRBJ1-1|TRBV19
TGTGCCAGTAGCCAGCCCCGGGACCTCAGCTACGGGAGAGCTTTCTTT
CASSQPRDLSYGRAFF
>NA|TRBD2|TRBJ2-5|TRBV6-5
TGTGCCAGCAGTTACTCAGGCGGGAGAAAGACCCAGTACTTC
CASSYSGGRKTQYF
>NA|TRBD2|TRBJ2-1|TRBV24-1
TGTGCCACCAGTGAGGTGGGGGGGGGTAATGAGCAGTTCTTC
CATSEVGGGNEQFF